The source of this T cell receptor beta chain is a study of cytomegalovirus exposure and HLA in healthy donors. A note on this clone: The antigen is not known.

The study's findings and limits: It was fewer than 200 TCR beta chains that were listed as cytomegalovirus-associated.

Trimming pared 4 bases from V and 5 bases from J, leaving 6 bases between. The CDR3 is 12 amino acids. CDR1 SQVTM and CDR2 ANQGSEA come from the germline V gene. Researchers ran the PCR with 60 Vbeta and 13 Jbeta primers. Profiled with immunoSEQ multiplex PCR; TCRdb holds only in-frame clones, not every one. The data contain 130,000 or so clones, more than 70% of them singletons. V is TRBV29-1 and J is TRBJ1-6; no clear D. Sequenced sample: PBMCs. The receptor was derived from a man between 45 and 60 years old in good health and CMV-seropositive. CDR3 sequence reads: CSVGEDNSPLHF. In DNA, the CDR3 is TGCAGCGTTGGGGAGGATAATTCACCCCTCCACTTT.